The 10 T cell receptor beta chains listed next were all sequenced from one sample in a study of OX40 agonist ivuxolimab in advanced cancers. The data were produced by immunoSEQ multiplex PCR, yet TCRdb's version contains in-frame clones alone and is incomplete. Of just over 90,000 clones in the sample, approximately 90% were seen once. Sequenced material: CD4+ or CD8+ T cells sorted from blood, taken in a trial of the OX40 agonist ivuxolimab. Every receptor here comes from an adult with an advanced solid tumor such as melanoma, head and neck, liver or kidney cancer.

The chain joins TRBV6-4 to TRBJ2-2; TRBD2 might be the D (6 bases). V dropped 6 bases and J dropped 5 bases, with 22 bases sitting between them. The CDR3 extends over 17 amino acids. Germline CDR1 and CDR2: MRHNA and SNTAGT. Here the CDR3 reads CASRGPGLASYTGELFF. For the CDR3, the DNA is TGTGCCAGCAGGGGGCCCGGGCTAGCGAGCTATACCGGGGAGCTGTTTTTT.

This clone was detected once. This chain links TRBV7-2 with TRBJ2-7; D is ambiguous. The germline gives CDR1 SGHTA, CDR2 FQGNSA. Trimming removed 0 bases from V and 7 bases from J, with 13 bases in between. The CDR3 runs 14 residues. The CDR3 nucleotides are TGTGCCAGCAGCTTAGCGGAAACCCTTGGGGAGCAGTACTTC. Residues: CASSLAETLGEQYF.

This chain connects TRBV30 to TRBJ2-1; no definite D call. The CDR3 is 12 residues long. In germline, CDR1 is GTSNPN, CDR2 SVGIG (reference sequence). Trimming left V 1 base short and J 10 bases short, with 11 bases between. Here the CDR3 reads CAWSAVGPEQFF. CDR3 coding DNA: TGTGCCTGGAGTGCCGTAGGACCGGAGCAGTTCTTC.

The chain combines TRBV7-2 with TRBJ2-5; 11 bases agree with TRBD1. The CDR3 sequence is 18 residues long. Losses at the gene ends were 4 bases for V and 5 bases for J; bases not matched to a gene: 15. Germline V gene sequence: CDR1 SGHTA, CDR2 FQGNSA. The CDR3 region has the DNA TGTGCCAGCAGCTACCAAGGACAGGGGGCGCAATTATGGGAGACCCAGTACTTC. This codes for CASSYQGQGAQLWETQYF.

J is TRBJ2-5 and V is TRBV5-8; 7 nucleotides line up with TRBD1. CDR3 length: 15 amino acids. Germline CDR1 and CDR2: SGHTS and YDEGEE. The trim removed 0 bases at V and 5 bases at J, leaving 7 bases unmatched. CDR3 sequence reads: CASSLAGGTAETQYF. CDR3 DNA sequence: TGTGCCAGCAGCTTGGCAGGGGGAACGGCGGAGACCCAGTACTTC. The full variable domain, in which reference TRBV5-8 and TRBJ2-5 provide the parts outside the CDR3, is EAGVTQSPTHLIKTRGQQATLRCSPISGHTSVYWYQQALGLGLQFLLWYDEGEERNRGNFPPRFSGRQFPNYSSELNVNALELEDSALYLCASSLAGGTAETQYFGPGTRLLVL.

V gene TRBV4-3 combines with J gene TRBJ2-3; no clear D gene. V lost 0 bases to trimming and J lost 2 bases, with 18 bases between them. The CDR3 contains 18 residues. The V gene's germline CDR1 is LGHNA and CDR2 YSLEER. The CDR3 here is CASSQDPGSLLLTDTQYF. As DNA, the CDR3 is TGCGCCAGCAGCCAAGACCCCGGGTCCCTACTTCTCACAGATACGCAGTATTTT.

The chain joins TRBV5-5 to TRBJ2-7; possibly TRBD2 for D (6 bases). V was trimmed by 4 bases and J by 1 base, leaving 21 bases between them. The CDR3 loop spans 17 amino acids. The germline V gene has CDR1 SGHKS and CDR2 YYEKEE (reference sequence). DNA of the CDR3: TGTGCCAGCAGCCCCTTCCCCGGGACTGACCGATCCTACGAGCAGTACTTC. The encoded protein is CASSPFPGTDRSYEQYF. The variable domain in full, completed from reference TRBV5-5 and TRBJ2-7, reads DAGVTQSPTHLIKTRGQQVTLRCSPISGHKSVSWYQQVLGQGPQFIFQYYEKEERGRGNFPDRFSARQFPNYSSELNVNALLLGDSALYLCASSPFPGTDRSYEQYFGPGTRLTVT.

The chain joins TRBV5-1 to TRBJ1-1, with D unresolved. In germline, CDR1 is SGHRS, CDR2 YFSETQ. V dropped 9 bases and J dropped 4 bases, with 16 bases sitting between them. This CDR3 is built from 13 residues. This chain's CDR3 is CATSGLVGTEAFF. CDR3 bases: TGCGCCACCTCCGGGCTGGTCGGCACTGAAGCTTTCTTT.

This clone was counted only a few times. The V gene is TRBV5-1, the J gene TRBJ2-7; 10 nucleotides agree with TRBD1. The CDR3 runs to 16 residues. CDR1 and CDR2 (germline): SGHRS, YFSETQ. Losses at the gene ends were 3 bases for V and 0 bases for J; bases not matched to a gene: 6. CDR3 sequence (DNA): TGCGCCAGCAGCTGGACAGGGGGGCTTAGCTCCTACGAGCAGTACTTC. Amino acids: CASSWTGGLSSYEQYF.

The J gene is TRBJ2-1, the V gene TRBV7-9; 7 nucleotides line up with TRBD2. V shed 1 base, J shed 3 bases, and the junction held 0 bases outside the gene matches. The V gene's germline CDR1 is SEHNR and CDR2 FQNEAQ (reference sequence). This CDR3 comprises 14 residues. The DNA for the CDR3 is TGTGCCAGCAGCTTAGGGACTAGCTACAATGAGCAGTTCTTC. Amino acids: CASSLGTSYNEQFF. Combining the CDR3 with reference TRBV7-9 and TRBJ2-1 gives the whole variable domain DTGVSQNPRHKITKRGQNVTFRCDPISEHNRLYWYRQTLGQGPEFLTYFQNEAQLEKSRLLSDRFSAERPKGSFSTLEIQRTEQGDSAMYLCASSLGTSYNEQFFGPGTRLTVL.